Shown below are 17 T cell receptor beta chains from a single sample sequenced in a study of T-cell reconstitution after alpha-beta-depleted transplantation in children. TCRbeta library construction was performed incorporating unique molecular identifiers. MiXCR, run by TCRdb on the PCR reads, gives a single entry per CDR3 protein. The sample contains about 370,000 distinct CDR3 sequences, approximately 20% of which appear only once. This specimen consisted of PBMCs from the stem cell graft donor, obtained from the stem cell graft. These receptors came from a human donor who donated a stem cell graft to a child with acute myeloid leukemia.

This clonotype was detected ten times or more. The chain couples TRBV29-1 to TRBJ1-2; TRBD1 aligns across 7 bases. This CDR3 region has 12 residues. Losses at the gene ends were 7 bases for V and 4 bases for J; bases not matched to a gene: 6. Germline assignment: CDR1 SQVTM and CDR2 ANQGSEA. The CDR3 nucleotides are TGCAGCGGCCGGGACAGCTTCTATGGCTACACCTTC. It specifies CSGRDSFYGYTF.

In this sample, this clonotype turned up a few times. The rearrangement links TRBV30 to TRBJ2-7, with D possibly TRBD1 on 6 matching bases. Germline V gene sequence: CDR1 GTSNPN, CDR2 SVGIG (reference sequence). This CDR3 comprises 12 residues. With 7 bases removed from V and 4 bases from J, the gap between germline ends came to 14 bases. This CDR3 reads CALHRDTYEQYF. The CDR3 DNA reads TGTGCCTTACACCGGGACACATACGAGCAGTACTTC. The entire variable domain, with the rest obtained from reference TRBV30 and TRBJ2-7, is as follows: SQTIHQWPATLVQPVGSPLSLECTVEGTSNPNLYWYRQAAGRGLQLLFYSVGIGQISSEVPQNLSASRPQDRQFILSSKKLLLSDSGFYLCALHRDTYEQYFGPGTRLTVT.

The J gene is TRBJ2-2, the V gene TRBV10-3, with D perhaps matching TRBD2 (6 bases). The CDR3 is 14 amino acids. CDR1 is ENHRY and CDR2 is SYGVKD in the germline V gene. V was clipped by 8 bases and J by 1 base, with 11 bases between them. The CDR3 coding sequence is TGTGCCATCCAAGGAGGGAGGAACACCGGGGAGCTGTTTTTT. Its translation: CAIQGGRNTGELFF.

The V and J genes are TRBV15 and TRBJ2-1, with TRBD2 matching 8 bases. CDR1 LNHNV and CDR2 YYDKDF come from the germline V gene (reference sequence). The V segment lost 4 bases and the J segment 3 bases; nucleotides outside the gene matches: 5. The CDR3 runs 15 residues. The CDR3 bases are TGTGCCACCAGCATTGAACTAGCGGACTACAATGAGCAGTTCTTC. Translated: CATSIELADYNEQFF.

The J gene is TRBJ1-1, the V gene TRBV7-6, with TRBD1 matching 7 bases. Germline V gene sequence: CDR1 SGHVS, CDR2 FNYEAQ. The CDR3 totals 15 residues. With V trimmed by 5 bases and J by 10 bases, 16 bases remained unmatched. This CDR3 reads CASSPHVPGQPAAFF. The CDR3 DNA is TGTGCCAGCAGCCCCCACGTCCCGGGACAGCCGGCAGCTTTCTTT.

In DNA form, the CDR3 reads TGTGCCAGCAGTTTATCGTGGGAATACAATCAGCCCCAGCATTTT. Its protein product is CASSLSWEYNQPQHF. The chain combines TRBV27 with TRBJ1-5; D remains unclear. The germline V gene encodes CDR1 MNHEY and CDR2 SMNVEV (reference sequence). The length of the CDR3 is 15 residues. V was cut by 0 bases and J by 3 bases, with 9 bases left in between.

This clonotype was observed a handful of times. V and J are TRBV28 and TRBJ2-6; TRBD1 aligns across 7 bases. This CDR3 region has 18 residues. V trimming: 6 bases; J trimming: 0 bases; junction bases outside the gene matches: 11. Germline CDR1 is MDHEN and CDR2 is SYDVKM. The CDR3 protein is CASRKQGKRLSGANVLTF. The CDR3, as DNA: TGTGCCAGCAGGAAACAGGGGAAAAGGCTCTCTGGGGCCAACGTCCTGACTTTC.

For the CDR3, the DNA is TGTGCCAGCACCGGGGTGAGGACTGAAGCTTTCTTT. Amino acid sequence: CASTGVRTEAFF. The chain couples TRBV12-3 or TRBV12-4 to TRBJ1-1; no clear D gene. Trimming pared 7 bases from V and 5 bases from J, leaving 11 bases between. This CDR3 spans 12 amino acids.

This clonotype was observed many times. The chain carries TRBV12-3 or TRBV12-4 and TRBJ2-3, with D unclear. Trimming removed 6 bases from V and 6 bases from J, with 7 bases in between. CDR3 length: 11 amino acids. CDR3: CASSPRDTQYF. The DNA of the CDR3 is TGTGCCAGCAGCCCCCGGGATACGCAGTATTTT.

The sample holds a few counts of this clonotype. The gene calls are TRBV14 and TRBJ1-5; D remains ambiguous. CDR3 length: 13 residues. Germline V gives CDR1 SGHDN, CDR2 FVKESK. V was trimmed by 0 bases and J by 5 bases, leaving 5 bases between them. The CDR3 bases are TGTGCCAGCAGCCAAGACAGGTATCAGCCCCAGCATTTT. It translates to CASSQDRYQPQHF.

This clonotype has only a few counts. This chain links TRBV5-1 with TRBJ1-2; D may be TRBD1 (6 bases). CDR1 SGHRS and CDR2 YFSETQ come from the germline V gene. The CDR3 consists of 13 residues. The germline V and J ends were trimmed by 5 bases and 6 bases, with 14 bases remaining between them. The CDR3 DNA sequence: TGCGCCAGCAGGAGTGGGGGCGGCGATGGCTACACCTTC. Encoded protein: CASRSGGGDGYTF.

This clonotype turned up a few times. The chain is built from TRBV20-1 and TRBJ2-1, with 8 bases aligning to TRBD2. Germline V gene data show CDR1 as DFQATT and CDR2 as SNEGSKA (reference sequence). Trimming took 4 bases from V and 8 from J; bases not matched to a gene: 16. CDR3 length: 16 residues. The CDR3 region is CSAKERGSGRGYEQFF. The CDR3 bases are TGCAGTGCTAAAGAGCGGGGGAGCGGGAGAGGGTATGAGCAGTTCTTC.

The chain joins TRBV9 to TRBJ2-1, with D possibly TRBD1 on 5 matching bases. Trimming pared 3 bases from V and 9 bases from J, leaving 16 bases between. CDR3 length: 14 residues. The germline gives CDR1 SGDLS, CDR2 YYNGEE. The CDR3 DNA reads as TGTGCCAGCAGCGCCGGGCCCCAGCAGGGTGAGCAGTTCTTC. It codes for CASSAGPQQGEQFF. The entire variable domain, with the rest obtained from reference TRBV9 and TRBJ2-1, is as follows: DSGVTQTPKHLITATGQRVTLRCSPRSGDLSVYWYQQSLDQGLQFLIQYYNGEERAKGNILERFSAQQFPDLHSELNLSSLELGDSALYFCASSAGPQQGEQFFGPGTRLTVL.

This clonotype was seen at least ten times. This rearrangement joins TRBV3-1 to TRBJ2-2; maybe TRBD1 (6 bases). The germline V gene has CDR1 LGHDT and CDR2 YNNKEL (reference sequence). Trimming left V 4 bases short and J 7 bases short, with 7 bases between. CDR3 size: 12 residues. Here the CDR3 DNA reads TGTGCCAGCAGCCCAGGGGTCGGGGAGCTGTTTTTT. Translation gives CASSPGVGELFF.

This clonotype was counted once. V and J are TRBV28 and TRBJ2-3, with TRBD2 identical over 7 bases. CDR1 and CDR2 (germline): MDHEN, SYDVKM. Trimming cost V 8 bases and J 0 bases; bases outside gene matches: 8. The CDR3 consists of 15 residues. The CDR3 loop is CASRSSGASTDTQYF. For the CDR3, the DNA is TGTGCCAGCCGGTCTAGCGGTGCTAGCACAGATACGCAGTATTTT.

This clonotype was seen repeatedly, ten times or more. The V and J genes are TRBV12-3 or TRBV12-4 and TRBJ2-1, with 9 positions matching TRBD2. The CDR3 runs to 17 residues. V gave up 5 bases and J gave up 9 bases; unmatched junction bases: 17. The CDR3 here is CASSTHSAGGPVSEQFF. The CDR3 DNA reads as TGTGCCAGCAGTACCCATTCAGCGGGGGGACCTGTAAGTGAGCAGTTCTTC.

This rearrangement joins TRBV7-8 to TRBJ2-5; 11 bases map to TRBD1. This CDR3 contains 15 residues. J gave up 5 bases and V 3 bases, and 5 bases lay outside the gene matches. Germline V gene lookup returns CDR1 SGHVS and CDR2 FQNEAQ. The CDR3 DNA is TGTGCCAGCAGCTTCGGACAGGGGGCGCTTGAGACCCAGTACTTC. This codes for CASSFGQGALETQYF.